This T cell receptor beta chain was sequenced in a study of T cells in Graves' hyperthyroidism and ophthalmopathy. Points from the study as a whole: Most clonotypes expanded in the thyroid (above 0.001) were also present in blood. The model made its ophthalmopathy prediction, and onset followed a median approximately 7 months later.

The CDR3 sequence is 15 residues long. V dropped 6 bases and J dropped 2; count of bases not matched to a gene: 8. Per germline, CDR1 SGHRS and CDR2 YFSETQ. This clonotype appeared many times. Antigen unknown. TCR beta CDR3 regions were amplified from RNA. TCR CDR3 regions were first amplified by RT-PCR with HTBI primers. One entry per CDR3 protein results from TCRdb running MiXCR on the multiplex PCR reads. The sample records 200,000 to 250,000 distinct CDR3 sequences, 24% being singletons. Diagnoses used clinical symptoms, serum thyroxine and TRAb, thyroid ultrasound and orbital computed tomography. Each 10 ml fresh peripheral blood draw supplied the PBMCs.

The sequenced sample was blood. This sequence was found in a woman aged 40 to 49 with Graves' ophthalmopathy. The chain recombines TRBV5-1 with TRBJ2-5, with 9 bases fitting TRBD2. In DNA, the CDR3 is TGCGCCAGCAACGCGGCGGGAGGGCAGCAAGAGACCCAGTACTTC. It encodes CASNAAGGQQETQYF. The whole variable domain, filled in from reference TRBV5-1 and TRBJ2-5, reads KAGVTQTPRYLIKTRGQQVTLSCSPISGHRSVSWYQQTPGQGLQFLFEYFSETQRNKGNFPGRFSGRQFSNSRSEMNVSTLELGDSALYLCASNAAGGQQETQYFGPGTRLLVL.